This T cell receptor beta chain derives from a study of T cell repertoires in cytomegalovirus infection. As for the study in general: It was recently identified HLA-C-restricted and well-studied HLA-B-restricted CMV epitopes that the study used. Public TCR beta signatures marked donors with CMV infection and the matching HLA. Study-wide points: Dominating the ex vivo response were HLA-C-restricted CMV-specific TCR beta clonotypes.

The ends were cut back, 5 bases at V and 0 bases at J, with 14 bases in the middle. CDR3 length equals 15 residues. CDR1 is DFQATT, CDR2 SNEGSKA, per germline (reference sequence). Each CDR3 protein gets one entry after TCRdb re-called the reads with MiXCR. The sample lists over 40,000 distinct CDR3 sequences; roughly 19% were seen once. In regard to this clonotype: What it recognizes is unknown.

This TCR derives from a human donor in good health (CMV status not recorded). Some clones in this sample may be carry-over from other donors' samples. This sample comprised CD8+ T cells from cultured PBMCs, obtained from culture after CMV antigen stimulation. The chain uses TRBV20-1 and TRBJ2-1; D perhaps matches TRBD1 (6 bases). CDR3 in DNA: TGCAGTGCTTCAGGGGCCCCGAGCTCCTACAATGAGCAGTTCTTC. Translating gives CSASGAPSSYNEQFF.